The 12 T cell receptor beta chains below all came from one sample that was sequenced in a study of identical twins. From the 5' RACE reads, TCRdb called clonotypes with MiXCR, one entry per CDR3 protein. Here the sample spans more than 250,000 distinct CDR3 sequences, more than 6.5% being singletons. The sample also formed part of further work on yellow fever vaccine responses in identical twins.

Sequenced material: memory (CD45RO+) T cells sorted from blood. The receptor source for this set is a woman in her late teens or twenties in good health.

This clonotype was observed many times. This chain joins TRBV28 and TRBJ2-7, with 7 bases matching TRBD1. From germline, CDR1 is MDHEN and CDR2 SYDVKM. V gave up 3 bases and J gave up 2 bases; unmatched junction bases: 10. The CDR3 has 16 residues. The CDR3 nucleotides read TGTGCCAGCAGTTTGGGGATCGGACAGGAAACCTACGAGCAGTACTTC. It translates to CASSLGIGQETYEQYF.

The chain employs TRBV12-3 or TRBV12-4 and TRBJ1-5; 7 positions agree with TRBD1. V lost 3 bases to trimming and J lost 7 bases; unmatched junction nucleotides: 6. The CDR3 is 14 amino acids. Written as DNA, the CDR3 is TGTGCCAGCAGTTTGAGGGGGCTTTGGCAGCCCCAGCATTTT. It codes for CASSLRGLWQPQHF.

The chain carries TRBV14 and TRBJ2-4, with a possible D match to TRBD2 (5 bases). There are 15 residues in the CDR3. The ends were cut back, 3 bases at V and 3 bases at J, with 12 bases in the middle. From germline, CDR1 is SGHDN and CDR2 FVKESK. The CDR3 DNA sequence: TGTGCCAGCAGCCAGAATCGGGGATACAAAAACATTCAGTACTTC. It encodes CASSQNRGYKNIQYF.

The table lists this clonotype with many counts. The chain carries TRBV5-1 and TRBJ2-2; D possibly matches TRBD1 or TRBD2 (6 bases each). The CDR3 consists of 16 residues. V was pared by 4 bases and J by 1 base, with 14 bases between. Germline values: CDR1 SGHRS, CDR2 YFSETQ. The CDR3 DNA is TGCGCCAGCAGCGAGGGGGGACTTCTGAACACCGGGGAGCTGTTTTTT. It yields the protein CASSEGGLLNTGELFF.

The table lists this clonotype with many counts. V and J are TRBV4-1 and TRBJ2-3; D uncertain. Germline V lookup: CDR1 MGHRA, CDR2 YSYEKL. The CDR3 spans 17 residues. Trimming stripped 1 base from V and 1 base from J, with 15 bases between. The CDR3 reads CASSQVFSAGGTDTQYF. The CDR3 DNA reads as TGCGCCAGCAGCCAAGTCTTCTCAGCTGGGGGCACAGATACGCAGTATTTT.

This chain uses TRBV25-1 with TRBJ2-1, with D hard to call. The V gene lost 2 bases and the J gene lost 4 bases, with 6 bases spanning the gap. This CDR3 spans 13 amino acids. CDR1 and CDR2 from the germline V gene are MGHDK and SYGVNS. The CDR3 DNA sequence: TGTGCCAGCAGTGAAGAGCCTTACAATGAGCAGTTCTTC. This encodes CASSEEPYNEQFF.

The chain combines TRBV28 with TRBJ1-4, with a possible D match to TRBD1 (5 bases). There are 12 residues in the CDR3. Trimming took off 6 bases at V and 6 bases at J, with 8 bases between the two ends. Germline CDR1 MDHEN, CDR2 SYDVKM. CDR3 region: CASRQGHEKLFF. In DNA form, the CDR3 reads TGTGCCAGCAGGCAGGGACATGAAAAACTGTTTTTT.

This clonotype was detected many times. V and J are TRBV29-1 and TRBJ2-2; no clear D. The CDR3 extends over 13 amino acids. Germline V lookup: CDR1 SQVTM, CDR2 ANQGSEA. V was trimmed by 3 bases and J by 3 bases, leaving 8 bases between them. Here the CDR3 reads CSVEGKYTGELFF. As DNA, the CDR3 is TGCAGCGTTGAGGGGAAGTACACCGGGGAGCTGTTTTTT.

The chain couples TRBV4-2 to TRBJ2-3; the D call may be TRBD1 or TRBD2 (5 bases each). Trimming took off 3 bases at V and 2 bases at J, with 9 bases between the two ends. CDR1 is LGHNA and CDR2 is YNFKEQ in the germline V gene. The CDR3 is 14 amino acids. In DNA, the CDR3 is TGTGCCAGCAGCCACGGGGACGTCACAGATACGCAGTATTTT. This gives the protein CASSHGDVTDTQYF.

This clonotype was counted many times. This sequence joins TRBV7-6 and TRBJ2-7; D remains unclear. CDR3 length equals 14 residues. Germline V gives CDR1 SGHVS, CDR2 FNYEAQ. The V end was cut by 2 bases, the J end by 6 bases, with 14 bases between. CDR3 bases: TGTGCCAGCAGCTTATTCATAGGACCTTCCGAGCAGTACTTC. The encoded protein is CASSLFIGPSEQYF.

This clonotype was seen only a few times. V and J are TRBV7-6 and TRBJ1-3, with a tentative D call TRBD1 (5 bases). Germline CDR1 reads SGHVS; CDR2 reads FNYEAQ. The V end was cut by 4 bases, the J end by 0 bases, with 7 bases between. CDR3 size: 14 residues. CDR3 in amino acids: CASSSGGSGNTIYF. The CDR3 nucleotides are TGTGCCAGCAGCTCCGGGGGCTCTGGAAACACCATATATTTT.

The table lists this clonotype with a few counts. The V call is TRBV28, the J call TRBJ2-2, with 12 bases aligning to TRBD2. The CDR3 spans 16 residues. Per germline, CDR1 MDHEN and CDR2 SYDVKM. The junction had 3 bases not matched to a gene; V was cut back by 4 bases and J by 3 bases. The CDR3 region has the DNA TGTGCCAGCAGTTCCGGACTAGCGGGACACACCGGGGAGCTGTTTTTT. It codes for CASSSGLAGHTGELFF.